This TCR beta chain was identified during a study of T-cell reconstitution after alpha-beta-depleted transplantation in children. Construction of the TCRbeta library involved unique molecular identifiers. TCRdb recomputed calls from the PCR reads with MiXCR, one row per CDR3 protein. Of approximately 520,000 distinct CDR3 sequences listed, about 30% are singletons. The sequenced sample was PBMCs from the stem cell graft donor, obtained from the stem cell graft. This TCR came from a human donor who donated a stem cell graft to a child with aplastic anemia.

CDR3 DNA sequence: TGTGCCAGCAGCTTAAAGACAGGGCTTCTCTACAATGAGCAGTTCTTC. Amino acids: CASSLKTGLLYNEQFF. This chain uses TRBV7-3 with TRBJ2-1; 7 bases match TRBD1. CDR3 length: 16 residues. V dropped 1 base and J dropped 3; count of bases not matched to a gene: 6. Germline CDR1 SGHTA, CDR2 FQGTGA.